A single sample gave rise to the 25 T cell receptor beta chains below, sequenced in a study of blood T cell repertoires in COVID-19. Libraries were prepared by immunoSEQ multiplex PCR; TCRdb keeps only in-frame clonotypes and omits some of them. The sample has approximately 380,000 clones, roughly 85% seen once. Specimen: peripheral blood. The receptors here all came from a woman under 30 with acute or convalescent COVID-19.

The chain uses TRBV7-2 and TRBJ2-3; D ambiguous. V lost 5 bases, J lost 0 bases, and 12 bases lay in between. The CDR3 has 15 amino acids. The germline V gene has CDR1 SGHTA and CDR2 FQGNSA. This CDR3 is CASSVEPSSTDTQYF. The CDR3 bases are TGTGCCAGCAGCGTAGAGCCCTCTAGCACAGATACGCAGTATTTT.

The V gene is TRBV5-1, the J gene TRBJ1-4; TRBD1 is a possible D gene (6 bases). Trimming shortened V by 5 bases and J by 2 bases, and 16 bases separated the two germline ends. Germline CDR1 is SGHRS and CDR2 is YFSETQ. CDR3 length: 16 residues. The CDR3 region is CASRSGVTGTNEKLFF. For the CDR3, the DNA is TGCGCCAGCAGGTCCGGGGTTACAGGGACTAATGAAAAACTGTTTTTT. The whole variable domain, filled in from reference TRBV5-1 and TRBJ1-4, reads KAGVTQTPRYLIKTRGQQVTLSCSPISGHRSVSWYQQTPGQGLQFLFEYFSETQRNKGNFPGRFSGRQFSNSRSEMNVSTLELGDSALYLCASRSGVTGTNEKLFFGSGTQLSVL.

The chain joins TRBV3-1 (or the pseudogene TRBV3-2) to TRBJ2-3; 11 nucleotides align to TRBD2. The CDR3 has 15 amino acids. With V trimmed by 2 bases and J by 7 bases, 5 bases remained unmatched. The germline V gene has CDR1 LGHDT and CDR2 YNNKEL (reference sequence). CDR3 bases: TGTGCCAGCAGCCAAAATAGCGGGAGGGCGAATACGCAGTATTTT. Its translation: CASSQNSGRANTQYF.

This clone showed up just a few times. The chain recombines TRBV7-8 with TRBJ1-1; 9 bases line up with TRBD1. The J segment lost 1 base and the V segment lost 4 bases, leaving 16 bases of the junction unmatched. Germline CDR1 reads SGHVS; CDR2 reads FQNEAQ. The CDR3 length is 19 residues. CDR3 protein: CASSYDRDRAIRGNTEAFF. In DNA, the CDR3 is TGTGCCAGCAGCTACGACCGGGACAGGGCGATAAGAGGGAACACTGAAGCTTTCTTT.

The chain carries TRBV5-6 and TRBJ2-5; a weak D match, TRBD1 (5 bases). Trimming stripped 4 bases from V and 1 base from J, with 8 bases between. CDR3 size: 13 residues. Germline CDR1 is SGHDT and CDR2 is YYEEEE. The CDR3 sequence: CASSPGIQETQYF. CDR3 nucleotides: TGTGCCAGCAGCCCAGGGATCCAAGAGACCCAGTACTTC.

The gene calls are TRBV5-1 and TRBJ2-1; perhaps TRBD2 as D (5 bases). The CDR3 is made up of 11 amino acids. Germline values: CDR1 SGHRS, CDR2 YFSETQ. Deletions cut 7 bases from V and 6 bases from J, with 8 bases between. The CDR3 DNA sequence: TGCGCCAGCTCCCGGGGCAATGAGCAGTTCTTC. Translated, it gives CASSRGNEQFF.

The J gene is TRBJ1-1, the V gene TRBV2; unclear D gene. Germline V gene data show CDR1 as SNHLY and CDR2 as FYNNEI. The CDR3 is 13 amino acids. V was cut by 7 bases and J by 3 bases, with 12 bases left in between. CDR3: CASTGGVDTEAFF. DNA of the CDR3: TGTGCCAGCACGGGCGGGGTGGACACTGAAGCTTTCTTT.

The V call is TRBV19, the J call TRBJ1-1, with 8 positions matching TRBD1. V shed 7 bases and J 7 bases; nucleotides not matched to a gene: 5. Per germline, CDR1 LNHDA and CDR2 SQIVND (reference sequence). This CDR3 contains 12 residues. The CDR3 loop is CASNRDRNEAFF. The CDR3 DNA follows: TGTGCCAGTAACCGGGACAGGAATGAAGCTTTCTTT.

CDR3 region: CASSVDPGGTEAFF. The CDR3 coding sequence is TGTGCCAGCAGCGTAGACCCCGGGGGCACTGAAGCTTTCTTT. The chain combines TRBV9 with TRBJ1-1, with D perhaps TRBD1 (5 bases). Germline-derived CDR1 and CDR2 are SGDLS and YYNGEE. The CDR3 contains 14 residues. With 0 bases removed from V and 4 bases from J, the gap between germline ends came to 10 bases.

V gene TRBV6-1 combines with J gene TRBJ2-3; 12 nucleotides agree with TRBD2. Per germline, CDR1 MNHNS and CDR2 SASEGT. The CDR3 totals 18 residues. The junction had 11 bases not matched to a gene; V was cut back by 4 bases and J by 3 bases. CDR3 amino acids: CASSGTGSLAGGTDTQYF. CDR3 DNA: TGTGCCAGCAGTGGGACAGGGAGCCTAGCGGGAGGGACAGATACGCAGTATTTT.

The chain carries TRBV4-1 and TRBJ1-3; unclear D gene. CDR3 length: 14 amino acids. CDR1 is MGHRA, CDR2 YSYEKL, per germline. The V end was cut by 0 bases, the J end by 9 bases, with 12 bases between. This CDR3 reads CASSQDDPRSTIYF. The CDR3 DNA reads TGCGCCAGCAGCCAAGATGATCCGAGGAGCACCATATATTTT.

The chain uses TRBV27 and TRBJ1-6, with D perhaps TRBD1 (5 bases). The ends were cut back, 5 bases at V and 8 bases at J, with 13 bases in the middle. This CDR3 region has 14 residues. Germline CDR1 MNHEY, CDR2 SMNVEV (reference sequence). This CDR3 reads CASSLSRVDSPLHF. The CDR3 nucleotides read TGTGCCAGCAGTCTGAGCAGGGTCGATTCACCCCTCCACTTT.

DNA of the CDR3: TGTGCCACCAGTATACACAGGAAATCAGGCACAGATACGCAGTATTTT. This gives the protein CATSIHRKSGTDTQYF. The chain combines TRBV24-1 with TRBJ2-3; possibly TRBD1 for D (5 bases). This CDR3 has 16 residues. Germline V gene lookup returns CDR1 KGHDR and CDR2 SFDVKD. V was cut by 6 bases and J by 1 base, with 16 bases left in between.

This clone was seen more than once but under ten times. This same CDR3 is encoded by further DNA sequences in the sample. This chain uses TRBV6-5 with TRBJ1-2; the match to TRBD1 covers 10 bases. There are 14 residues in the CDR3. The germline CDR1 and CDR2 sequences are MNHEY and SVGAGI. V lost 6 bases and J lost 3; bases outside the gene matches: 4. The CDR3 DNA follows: TGTGCCAGCAGGGGGACAGGGGATTACTATGGCTACACCTTC. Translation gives CASRGTGDYYGYTF.

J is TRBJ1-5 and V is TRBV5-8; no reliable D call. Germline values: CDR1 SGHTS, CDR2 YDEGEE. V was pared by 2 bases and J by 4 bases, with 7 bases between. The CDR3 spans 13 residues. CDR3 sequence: CASSFWQNQPQHF. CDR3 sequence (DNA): TGTGCCAGCAGCTTTTGGCAGAATCAGCCCCAGCATTTT.

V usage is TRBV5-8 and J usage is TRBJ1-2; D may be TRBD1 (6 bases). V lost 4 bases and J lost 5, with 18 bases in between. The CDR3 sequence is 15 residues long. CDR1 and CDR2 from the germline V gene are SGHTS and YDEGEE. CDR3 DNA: TGTGCCAGCAGCCCGTGGGGGGGCGCGGGGTATGGCTACACCTTC. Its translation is CASSPWGGAGYGYTF. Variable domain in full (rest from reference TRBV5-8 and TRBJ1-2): EAGVTQSPTHLIKTRGQQATLRCSPISGHTSVYWYQQALGLGLQFLLWYDEGEERNRGNFPPRFSGRQFPNYSSELNVNALELEDSALYLCASSPWGGAGYGYTFGSGTRLTVV.

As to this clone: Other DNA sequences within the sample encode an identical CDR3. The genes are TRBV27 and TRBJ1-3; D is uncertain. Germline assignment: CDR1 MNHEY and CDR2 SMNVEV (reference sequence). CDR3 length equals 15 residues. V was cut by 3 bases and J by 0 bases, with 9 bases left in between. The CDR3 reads CASSLRGPSGNTIYF. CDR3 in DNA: TGTGCCAGCAGTTTGAGAGGGCCCTCTGGAAACACCATATATTTT.

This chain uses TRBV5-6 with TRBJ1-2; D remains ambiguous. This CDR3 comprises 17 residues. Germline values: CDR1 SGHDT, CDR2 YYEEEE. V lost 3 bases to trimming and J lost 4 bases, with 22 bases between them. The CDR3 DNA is TGTGCCAGCAGCTGGAAGGTAGCAGAGGAATTAAGCTATGGCTACACCTTC. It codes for CASSWKVAEELSYGYTF.

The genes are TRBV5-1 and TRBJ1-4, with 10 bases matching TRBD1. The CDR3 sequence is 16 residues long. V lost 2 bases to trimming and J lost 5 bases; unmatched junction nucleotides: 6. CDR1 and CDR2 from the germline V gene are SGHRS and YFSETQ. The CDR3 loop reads CASSFGRQGANEKLFF. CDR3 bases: TGCGCCAGCAGCTTCGGGCGACAGGGGGCAAATGAAAAACTGTTTTTT.

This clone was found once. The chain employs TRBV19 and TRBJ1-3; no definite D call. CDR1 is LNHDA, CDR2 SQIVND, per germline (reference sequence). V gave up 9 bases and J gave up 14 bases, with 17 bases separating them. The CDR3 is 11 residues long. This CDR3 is CASRKGAFLYF. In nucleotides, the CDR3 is TGTGCCAGCAGGAAAGGCGCGTTTCTATATTTT. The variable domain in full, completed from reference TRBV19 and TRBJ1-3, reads DGGITQSPKYLFRKEGQNVTLSCEQNLNHDAMYWYRQDPGQGLRLIYYSQIVNDFQKGDIAEGYSVSREKKESFPLTVTSAQKNPTAFYLCASRKGAFLYFGEGSWLTVV.

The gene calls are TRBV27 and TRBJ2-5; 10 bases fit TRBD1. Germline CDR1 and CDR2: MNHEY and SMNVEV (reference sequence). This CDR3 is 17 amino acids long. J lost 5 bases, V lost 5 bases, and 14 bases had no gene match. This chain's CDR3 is CASSDNPDRGLGETQYF. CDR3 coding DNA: TGTGCCAGCAGTGATAACCCCGACAGGGGGCTGGGGGAGACCCAGTACTTC.

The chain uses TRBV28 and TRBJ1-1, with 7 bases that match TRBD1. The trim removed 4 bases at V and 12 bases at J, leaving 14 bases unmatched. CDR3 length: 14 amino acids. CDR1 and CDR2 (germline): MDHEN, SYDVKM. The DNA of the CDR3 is TGTGCCAGCAGTTCGCCCGGGACAGTTGCCGATTCTTTCTTT. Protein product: CASSSPGTVADSFF. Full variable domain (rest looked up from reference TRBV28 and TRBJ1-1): DVKVTQSSRYLVKRTGEKVFLECVQDMDHENMFWYRQDPGLGLRLIYFSYDVKMKEKGDIPEGYSVSREKKERFSLILESASTNQTSMYLCASSSPGTVADSFFGQGTRLTVV.

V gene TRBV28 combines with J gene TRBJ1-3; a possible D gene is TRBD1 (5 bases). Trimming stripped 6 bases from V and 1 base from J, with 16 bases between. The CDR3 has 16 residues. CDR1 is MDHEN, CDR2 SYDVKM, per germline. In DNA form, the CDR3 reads TGTGCCAGCAGCTTAAACAGGCAAGGATCTGGAAACACCATATATTTT. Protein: CASSLNRQGSGNTIYF.

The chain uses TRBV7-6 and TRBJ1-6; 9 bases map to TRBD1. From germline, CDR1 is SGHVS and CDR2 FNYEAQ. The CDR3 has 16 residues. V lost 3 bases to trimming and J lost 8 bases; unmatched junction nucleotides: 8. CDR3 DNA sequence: TGTGCCAGCAGCTTGAAGGTCGACAGGGGGTATTCACCCCTCCACTTT. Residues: CASSLKVDRGYSPLHF.

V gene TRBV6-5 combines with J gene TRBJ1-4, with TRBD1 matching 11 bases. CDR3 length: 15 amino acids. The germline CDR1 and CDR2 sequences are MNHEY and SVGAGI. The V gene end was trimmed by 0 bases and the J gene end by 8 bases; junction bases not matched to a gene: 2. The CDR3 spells CASSYSGTGGEKLFF. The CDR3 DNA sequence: TGTGCCAGCAGTTACTCGGGGACAGGGGGAGAAAAACTGTTTTTT.